This T cell receptor beta chain was sequenced for a study of CD8 T cells in ankylosing spondylitis. Study-wide results and limits: In the blood and synovial fluid of reactive arthritis, some motif variants had been previously reported. Within ankylosing spondylitis blood, a TCR beta motif made up of roughly eight highly homologous variants appeared to be characteristic. Reportedly, matched ankylosing spondylitis synovial fluid was significantly enriched for disease-linked clones.

TCRdb passed the 5' RACE reads through MiXCR, listing each CDR3 protein once. This table has roughly 180,000 distinct CDR3 sequences, 13% appearing once. The CDR3 is made up of 19 amino acids. J was trimmed by 4 bases and V by 0 bases; bases with no gene match: 9. Germline lookup yields CDR1 SGHAT and CDR2 FQNNGV. This clonotype came up many times. Its antigen remains unknown. Sequencing input: blood, either unsorted or a sorted T cell fraction (not recorded which). The chain employs TRBV11-2 and TRBJ2-1; 13 bases are a match to TRBD2. The clonotype originates from a female donor with ankylosing spondylitis or in good health (not recorded which). CDR3 in amino acids: CASSLDQGGTSGKYNEQFF. The CDR3 nucleotides are TGTGCCAGCAGCTTAGATCAAGGTGGGACTAGCGGGAAGTACAATGAGCAGTTCTTC.